Below are 10 T cell receptor beta chains sequenced from a single sample in a study of control samples from healthy donors and cancer patients. Using immunoSEQ multiplex PCR, the repertoire was profiled, and TCRdb retains in-frame clones only, with some absent. The profile shows tens of thousands of clones, around 85% of them singletons. Input material: blood. These receptors came from a man aged 30 to 45 in good health.

The chain employs TRBV10-3 and TRBJ1-2; no definite D call. Germline values: CDR1 ENHRY, CDR2 SYGVKD. Trimming pared 0 bases from V and 3 bases from J, leaving 11 bases between. The CDR3 is 15 amino acids. The CDR3 here is CAISESGRTDYGYTF. CDR3 in DNA: TGTGCCATCAGTGAGTCGGGCAGGACCGACTATGGCTACACCTTC.

V gene TRBV6-5 combines with J gene TRBJ2-7; no reliable D call. Trimming removed 0 bases from V and 3 bases from J, with 9 bases in between. Germline loops: CDR1 MNHEY, CDR2 SVGAGI. This CDR3 spans 14 amino acids. CDR3 nucleotides: TGTGCCAGCAGTTACTCGAGTTCCTACTACGAGCAGTACTTC. It yields the protein CASSYSSSYYEQYF.

The chain has TRBV5-1 and TRBJ2-3; 8 bases agree with TRBD1. Germline V CDR1 and CDR2: SGHRS, YFSETQ. Losses at the gene ends were 3 bases for V and 4 bases for J; bases not matched to a gene: 7. The CDR3 is made up of 15 amino acids. This CDR3 reads CASSWGQVLSDTQYF. The CDR3 region has the DNA TGCGCCAGCAGCTGGGGACAGGTGCTGTCAGATACGCAGTATTTT.

This sequence joins TRBV29-1 and TRBJ1-2, with TRBD1 matching over 10 bases. The CDR3 sequence is 16 residues long. The V segment lost 6 bases and the J segment 3 bases; nucleotides outside the gene matches: 13. Germline V gene sequence: CDR1 SQVTM, CDR2 ANQGSEA. The CDR3 spells CSVNSYSGTGDYGYTF. CDR3 DNA sequence: TGCAGCGTGAACAGTTACTCCGGGACAGGGGACTATGGCTACACCTTC.

In the case of this clone: Other DNA sequences in the same sample also yield this CDR3. The V gene is TRBV7-9, the J gene TRBJ2-3; TRBD1 matches 8 bases. CDR3 length: 14 amino acids. Germline CDR1 and CDR2: SEHNR and FQNEAQ (reference sequence). Losses at the gene ends were 4 bases for V and 3 bases for J; bases not matched to a gene: 3. The CDR3 bases are TGTGCCAGCAGCTCAGGACAGGGAACAGATACGCAGTATTTT. It yields the protein CASSSGQGTDTQYF.

This clone was detected only once. This chain links TRBV11-3 with TRBJ2-3, with TRBD1 identical over 10 bases. CDR1 SGHNT and CDR2 YENEEA come from the germline V gene. CDR3 size: 15 residues. Losses at the gene ends were 8 bases for V and 4 bases for J; bases not matched to a gene: 9. The DNA of the CDR3 is TGTGCCAGCGCACTGGGACAGGGGTTCGCAGATACGCAGTATTTT. Translation: CASALGQGFADTQYF.

This sequence joins TRBV7-9 and TRBJ1-1; 10 bases are a match to TRBD1. With 1 base clipped from V and 6 bases from J, the junction kept 5 bases outside the gene matches. Germline CDR1 and CDR2: SEHNR and FQNEAQ (reference sequence). The CDR3 has 15 residues. CDR3 protein: CASSLGTGGRPEAFF. The CDR3 DNA reads TGTGCCAGCAGCTTAGGGACAGGGGGGAGACCTGAAGCTTTCTTT.

The chain couples TRBV2 to TRBJ2-3, with no clear D. Germline-derived CDR1 and CDR2 are SNHLY and FYNNEI. Trimming took off 4 bases at V and 6 bases at J, with 14 bases between the two ends. The CDR3 runs to 14 residues. Here the CDR3 reads CASSGTSREDTQYF. The CDR3 region has the DNA TGTGCCAGCAGTGGGACGTCCCGTGAGGATACGCAGTATTTT.

The chain combines TRBV30 with TRBJ2-7; D uncertain. The V gene's germline CDR1 is GTSNPN and CDR2 SVGIG (reference sequence). Trimming shortened V by 0 bases and J by 7 bases, and 19 bases separated the two germline ends. This CDR3 spans 15 amino acids. The CDR3 protein is CAWSVPPEGFKEQYF. The CDR3 DNA reads as TGTGCCTGGAGTGTACCCCCCGAAGGGTTTAAGGAGCAGTACTTC. The variable domain in full, completed from reference TRBV30 and TRBJ2-7, reads SQTIHQWPATLVQPVGSPLSLECTVEGTSNPNLYWYRQAAGRGLQLLFYSVGIGQISSEVPQNLSASRPQDRQFILSSKKLLLSDSGFYLCAWSVPPEGFKEQYFGPGTRLTVT.

This clone has a single count. This chain connects TRBV5-1 to TRBJ1-5, with a possible D match to TRBD1 (6 bases). The CDR3 covers 15 residues. V dropped 3 bases and J dropped 0 bases, with 10 bases sitting between them. CDR1 SGHRS and CDR2 YFSETQ come from the germline V gene. The CDR3 nucleotides read TGCGCCAGCAGCTCCGGGGGCCTTAGCAATCAGCCCCAGCATTTT. This gives the protein CASSSGGLSNQPQHF.